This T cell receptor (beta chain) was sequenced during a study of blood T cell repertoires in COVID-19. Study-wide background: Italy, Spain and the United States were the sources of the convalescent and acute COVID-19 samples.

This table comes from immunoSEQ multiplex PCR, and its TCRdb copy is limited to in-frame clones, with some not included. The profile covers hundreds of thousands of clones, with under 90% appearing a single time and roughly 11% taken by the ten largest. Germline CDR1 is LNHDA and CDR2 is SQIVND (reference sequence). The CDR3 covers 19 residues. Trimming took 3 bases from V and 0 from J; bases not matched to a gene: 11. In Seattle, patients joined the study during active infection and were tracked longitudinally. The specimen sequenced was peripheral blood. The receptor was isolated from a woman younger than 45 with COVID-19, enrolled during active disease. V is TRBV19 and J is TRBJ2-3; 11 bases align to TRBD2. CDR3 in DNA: TGTGCCAGTAGTATTACTGGGCTAGCGGGGGGATCTAGCACAGATACGCAGTATTTT. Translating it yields CASSITGLAGGSSTDTQYF.